The sequence of this T cell receptor (beta chain) was determined in a study of T cell repertoires in aging, cancer and after chemotherapy. Multiplex touch-down PCR with TRB-A/B primers amplified rearranged V-D-J TRB sequences. TCRdb itself ran the multiplex PCR reads through MiXCR, one entry per CDR3 protein. Of 20,000 or so distinct CDR3 sequences in the sample, approximately 40% were seen once. The template was genomic DNA from peripheral blood, not RNA. The CDR3 is 17 residues long. Germline trimming cut 2 bases from V and 5 bases from J; bases unmatched to any gene: 14. In germline, CDR1 is KGHSH, CDR2 LQKENI.

Source material: blood. The J gene is TRBJ2-5, the V gene TRBV18; the match to TRBD2 covers 7 bases. This TCR was sampled from a human donor with a solid tumor. Here the CDR3 DNA reads TGTGCCAGCTCACCAAGCGTCTCGGGAGGTAATACGGAGACCCAGTACTTC. Its translation: CASSPSVSGGNTETQYF.